The 27 T cell receptor beta chains below were found in one sample sequenced in a study of cytomegalovirus exposure and HLA in healthy donors (dated by TCRdb to the late 2010s). The library was obtained by the immunoSEQ multiplex PCR assay. TCRdb stores this immuneACCESS table with in-frame sequences only. Part of the clones is absent; in the studies checked, under half of the shortfall reflects unresolved V genes, and no reason is known for the rest. This sample is represented by approximately 190,000 clones; over 65% of them were singletons. The ten largest clones take up under 7.5% of the sample. The sample comprised PBMCs. The source is a man younger than 30 in good health and CMV-seropositive.

The chain has TRBV15 and TRBJ2-5; D perhaps matches TRBD1 (5 bases). The germline V gene has CDR1 LNHNV and CDR2 YYDKDF (reference sequence). The CDR3 has 15 residues. Trimming removed 2 bases at V and 5 bases at J, with 15 bases between. CDR3 residues: CATSRTRTYRETQYF. The CDR3 nucleotides read TGTGCCACCAGCAGAACCCGGACATATCGGGAGACCCAGTACTTC.

The chain couples TRBV11-2 to TRBJ1-2; possible D gene TRBD1, 5 bases. V was clipped by 0 bases and J by 8 bases, with 16 bases between them. The germline gives CDR1 SGHAT, CDR2 FQNNGV. The CDR3 sequence is 15 residues long. The chain's CDR3 is CASSLDRRGDWGYTF. Here the CDR3 DNA reads TGTGCCAGCAGCTTAGATCGGAGGGGAGATTGGGGCTACACCTTC.

The genes are TRBV9 and TRBJ1-2, with 9 bases that match TRBD1. Germline V CDR1 and CDR2: SGDLS, YYNGEE. The CDR3 has 16 residues. The ends lost 6 bases at V and 4 bases at J; junction bases unmatched: 13. The CDR3 spells CASKGTGREGAYGYTF. CDR3 coding DNA: TGTGCCAGCAAAGGGACAGGGAGGGAGGGTGCCTATGGCTACACCTTC.

This clone was recorded only once. V and J are TRBV29-1 and TRBJ1-5; 7 bases fit TRBD1. The CDR3 runs 12 residues. The germline gives CDR1 SQVTM, CDR2 ANQGSEA. The trim removed 7 bases at V and 7 bases at J, leaving 7 bases unmatched. Written as DNA, the CDR3 is TGCAGCGCCAGACAGGGCAGGCAGCCCCAGCATTTT. Its protein is CSARQGRQPQHF. Full variable domain (rest looked up from reference TRBV29-1 and TRBJ1-5): SAVISQKPSRDICQRGTSLTIQCQVDSQVTMMFWYRQQPGQSLTLIATANQGSEATYESGFVIDKFPISRPNLTFSTLTVSNMSPEDSSIYLCSARQGRQPQHFGDGTRLSIL.

The CDR3 sequence: CASLLDRNTEAFF. The CDR3 DNA reads TGTGCCAGCCTATTGGACAGGAACACTGAAGCTTTCTTT. V usage is TRBV2 and J usage is TRBJ1-1; tentatively, D is TRBD1 (6 bases). Between the trimmed V and J ends, which lost 8 bases and 1 base, there was a span of 11 bases. CDR3 length: 13 amino acids. In germline, CDR1 is SNHLY, CDR2 FYNNEI.

This clone showed up just a few times. Additional DNA sequences in this sample encode the identical CDR3. The V and J genes are TRBV15 and TRBJ1-4, with 10 bases identical to TRBD1. The ends lost 1 base at V and 7 bases at J; junction bases unmatched: 0. In germline, CDR1 is LNHNV, CDR2 YYDKDF (reference sequence). The CDR3 length is 14 residues. CDR3 DNA sequence: TGTGCCACCAGCAGAGGGACAGGGGGTGAAAAACTGTTTTTT. Its protein is CATSRGTGGEKLFF.

The chain joins TRBV9 to TRBJ2-7; TRBD2 agrees at 10 bases. The CDR3 is 16 amino acids. V lost 0 bases, J lost 5 bases, and 8 bases stayed unmatched. Germline CDR1 is SGDLS and CDR2 is YYNGEE. The CDR3 here is CASSVGAGGQSHEQYF. For the CDR3, the DNA is TGTGCCAGCAGCGTAGGAGCGGGAGGGCAATCCCACGAGCAGTACTTC.

The chain carries TRBV10-3 and TRBJ1-1; D is unclear. This CDR3 is 11 amino acids long. Germline CDR1 reads ENHRY; CDR2 reads SYGVKD. The ends were cut back, 7 bases at V and 6 bases at J, with 9 bases in the middle. In DNA, the CDR3 is TGTGCCATCACCACAGCCGCTGAAGCTTTCTTT. Amino acids: CAITTAAEAFF.

The chain uses TRBV5-1 and TRBJ2-1; D ambiguous. The CDR3 covers 16 residues. Germline CDR1 reads SGHRS; CDR2 reads YFSETQ. V lost 0 bases and J lost 7, with 17 bases in between. CDR3 in amino acids: CASSLDSGLSPNEQFF. CDR3 in DNA: TGCGCCAGCAGCTTGGATTCAGGCCTCTCCCCTAATGAGCAGTTCTTC. Drawing the rest from reference TRBV5-1 and TRBJ2-1, the complete variable domain is KAGVTQTPRYLIKTRGQQVTLSCSPISGHRSVSWYQQTPGQGLQFLFEYFSETQRNKGNFPGRFSGRQFSNSRSEMNVSTLELGDSALYLCASSLDSGLSPNEQFFGPGTRLTVL.

Comment on this clone: The junction does not match germline at one end; this may be a read error. The chain uses TRBV19 and TRBJ2-1, with 9 bases identical to TRBD1. In germline, CDR1 is LNHDA, CDR2 SQIVND (reference sequence). The CDR3 runs 12 residues. CDR3 sequence reads: CASSLGTGSGVF. For the CDR3, the DNA is TGTGCCAGTAGTCTGGGGACAGGGTCGGGAGTCTTC.

This chain uses TRBV11-2 with TRBJ2-1, with 8 bases fitting TRBD2. Trimming cost V 1 base and J 8 bases; bases outside gene matches: 4. Germline V gene lookup returns CDR1 SGHAT and CDR2 FQNNGV. The CDR3 extends over 14 amino acids. The CDR3 DNA reads TGTGCCAGCAGCTTAGGCGGGAGGTGGGATGAGCAGTTCTTC. Translating it yields CASSLGGRWDEQFF.

A single count supports this clone. This sequence joins TRBV9 and TRBJ2-5; possibly TRBD1 for D (6 bases). The CDR3 sequence is 15 residues long. Germline CDR1 is SGDLS and CDR2 is YYNGEE. V was pared by 3 bases and J by 5 bases, with 17 bases between. In DNA, the CDR3 is TGTGCCAGCAGCGAAAGTTCACAGGGATTGGAGACCCAGTACTTC. It codes for CASSESSQGLETQYF.

V usage is TRBV5-1 and J usage is TRBJ2-5; maybe TRBD1 (5 bases). The CDR3 has 15 amino acids. The V end was cut by 0 bases, the J end by 5 bases, with 14 bases between. Germline V gives CDR1 SGHRS, CDR2 YFSETQ. DNA of the CDR3: TGCGCCAGCAGCTTGGCGGTAGGGGCGCGTGAGACCCAGTACTTC. Translated, it gives CASSLAVGARETQYF.

This clone has ten or more counts. The chain uses TRBV15 and TRBJ2-3, with D maybe TRBD2 (5 bases). The CDR3 covers 15 residues. The germline CDR1 and CDR2 sequences are LNHNV and YYDKDF (reference sequence). The V end was cut by 0 bases, the J end by 4 bases, with 11 bases between. In nucleotides, the CDR3 is TGTGCCACCAGCAGAGAGGGAGAGGGTGCAGATACGCAGTATTTT. Translated: CATSREGEGADTQYF.

The chain has TRBV4-2 and TRBJ2-2; 14 nucleotides match TRBD2. V dropped 4 bases and J dropped 4; count of bases not matched to a gene: 11. The CDR3 covers 19 residues. CDR1 is LGHNA and CDR2 is YNFKEQ in the germline V gene. The CDR3 DNA reads TGTGCCAGCAGCCCAATGACTAGCGGGAGGGGTTTGGGCACCGGGGAGCTGTTTTTT. Its protein is CASSPMTSGRGLGTGELFF.

The V and J genes are TRBV28 and TRBJ2-3; 7 bases fit TRBD2. The V gene end was trimmed by 2 bases and the J gene end by 0 bases; junction bases not matched to a gene: 8. The germline V gene has CDR1 MDHEN and CDR2 SYDVKM. This CDR3 spans 17 amino acids. CDR3 in DNA: TGTGCCAGCAGTTTAGTTGCTAGCGGTCTTAGCACAGATACGCAGTATTTT. This gives the protein CASSLVASGLSTDTQYF.

This chain connects TRBV6-5 to TRBJ1-5, with 7 positions matching TRBD1. CDR1 MNHEY and CDR2 SVGAGI come from the germline V gene. V lost 0 bases and J lost 11; bases outside the gene matches: 10. The CDR3 runs 15 residues. Here the CDR3 reads CASSYSRDSFPAQHF. DNA of the CDR3: TGTGCCAGCAGTTACTCCCGGGACAGTTTCCCGGCCCAGCATTTT.

This clone was recorded only once. The chain uses TRBV2 and TRBJ2-7, with D maybe TRBD2 (5 bases). The CDR3 extends over 14 amino acids. Deletions cut 2 bases from V and 3 bases from J, with 11 bases between. Germline values: CDR1 SNHLY, CDR2 FYNNEI. CDR3: CASSEYQEVYEQYF. In nucleotides, the CDR3 is TGTGCCAGCAGTGAATATCAGGAGGTCTACGAGCAGTACTTC.

V and J are TRBV13 and TRBJ2-5; D is ambiguous. The length of the CDR3 is 14 residues. CDR1 is PRHDT and CDR2 is FYEKMQ in the germline V gene (reference sequence). The V gene lost 5 bases and the J gene lost 3 bases, with 13 bases spanning the gap. The chain's CDR3 is CASSRYGSEETQYF. CDR3 DNA: TGTGCCAGCAGCCGATACGGGTCGGAAGAGACCCAGTACTTC.

This chain uses TRBV18 with TRBJ1-2; D not certain. V gave up 3 bases and J gave up 4 bases, with 18 bases separating them. Per germline, CDR1 KGHSH and CDR2 LQKENI. The CDR3 covers 16 residues. The CDR3 DNA sequence: TGTGCCAGCTCACCTCCTATTTGGGCCCGACGCTATGGCTACACCTTC. This sequence encodes CASSPPIWARRYGYTF.

V gene TRBV7-3 combines with J gene TRBJ2-7; TRBD1 is a possible D gene (6 bases). Between the trimmed V and J ends, which lost 5 bases and 4 bases, there was a span of 15 bases. The CDR3 is 14 amino acids. CDR1 is SGHTA, CDR2 FQGTGA, per germline. CDR3 loop: CASSPQGAQYEQYF. The CDR3 DNA reads as TGTGCCAGCAGCCCACAGGGAGCACAGTACGAGCAGTACTTC.

The V gene is TRBV28, the J gene TRBJ1-2; D remains unclear. This CDR3 is 15 amino acids long. Trimming removed 6 bases at V and 2 bases at J, with 16 bases between. Germline values: CDR1 MDHEN, CDR2 SYDVKM. The CDR3 reads CASRTREILNYGYTF. The CDR3, as DNA: TGTGCCAGCAGAACCCGGGAAATTTTAAACTATGGCTACACCTTC.

V usage is TRBV7-2 and J usage is TRBJ2-5; D perhaps matches TRBD1 (5 bases). This CDR3 comprises 14 residues. The ends were cut back, 2 bases at V and 4 bases at J, with 11 bases in the middle. Germline V lookup: CDR1 SGHTA, CDR2 FQGNSA. The CDR3 reads CASSLSQGRETQYF. The CDR3 DNA follows: TGTGCCAGCAGCTTATCCCAGGGAAGAGAGACCCAGTACTTC.

The V call is TRBV7-6, the J call TRBJ2-3; 10 nucleotides line up with TRBD2. The CDR3 runs 15 residues. The V gene's germline CDR1 is SGHVS and CDR2 FNYEAQ. V shed 5 bases, J shed 1 base, and the junction held 3 bases outside the gene matches. The CDR3 loop is CASSRTSGRTDTQYF. The CDR3 nucleotides read TGTGCCAGCAGCCGGACTAGCGGTCGCACAGATACGCAGTATTTT.

This rearrangement joins TRBV6-1 to TRBJ2-7; a possible D gene is TRBD1 (5 bases). The germline gives CDR1 MNHNS, CDR2 SASEGT. With 11 bases removed from V and 0 bases from J, the gap between germline ends came to 11 bases. The CDR3 runs to 12 residues. The CDR3 sequence: CAVQVSSYEQYF. DNA of the CDR3: TGTGCCGTACAGGTTTCCTCCTACGAGCAGTACTTC.

The genes are TRBV7-3 and TRBJ2-1; 9 nucleotides line up with TRBD2. V was clipped by 0 bases and J by 9 bases; unmatched bases: 9. Germline V gene data show CDR1 as SGHTA and CDR2 as FQGTGA. The CDR3 length is 16 residues. DNA for the CDR3: TGTGCCAGCAGCTTAACGATGACTAGCGGAGGGGGTGAGCAGTTCTTC. Its protein is CASSLTMTSGGGEQFF.

The CDR3 sequence: CASSLLTPEQFF. The CDR3 region has the DNA TGTGCCAGCAGCCTGCTAACGCCAGAGCAGTTCTTC. The chain uses TRBV5-4 and TRBJ2-1; no clear D gene. The CDR3 loop spans 12 amino acids. Trimming stripped 4 bases from V and 10 bases from J, with 12 bases between. Looked up from germline, CDR1 is SGHNT and CDR2 is YYREEE (reference sequence).